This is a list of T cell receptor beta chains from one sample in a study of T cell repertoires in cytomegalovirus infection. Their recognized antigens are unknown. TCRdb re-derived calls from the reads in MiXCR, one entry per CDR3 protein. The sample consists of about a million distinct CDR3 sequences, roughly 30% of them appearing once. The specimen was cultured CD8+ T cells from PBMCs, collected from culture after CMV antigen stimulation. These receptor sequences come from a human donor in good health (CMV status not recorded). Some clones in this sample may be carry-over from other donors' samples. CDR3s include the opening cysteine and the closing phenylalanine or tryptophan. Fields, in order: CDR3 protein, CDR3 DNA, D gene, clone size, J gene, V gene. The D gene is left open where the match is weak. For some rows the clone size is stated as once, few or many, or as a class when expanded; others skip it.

CASSYSGMGVTGWYGYTF | TGTGCCAGCAGTTACTCGGGGATGGGGGTAACGGGATGGTATGGCTACACCTTC | - | few | TRBJ1-2 | TRBV6-5
CATRGTGTGNQPQHF | TGTGCCACCCGCGGGACAGGGACAGGCAATCAGCCCCAGCATTTT | TRBD1 | - | TRBJ1-5 | TRBV15
CASSFHRTGNYEQYF | TGTGCCAGCAGCTTCCATAGGACAGGAAACTACGAGCAGTACTTC | TRBD1 | many | TRBJ2-7 | TRBV7-8
CATRDIFYEQYF | TGTGCCACCAGGGACATTTTCTACGAGCAGTACTTC | - | - | TRBJ2-7 | TRBV6-8
CASSYPGGSGPTRDNEQFF | TGTGCCAGCAGTTACCCGGGGGGGAGCGGGCCAACCAGGGACAATGAGCAGTTCTTC | TRBD2 | few | TRBJ2-1 | TRBV6-2/TRBV6-3
CASSQESFPLAKNIQYF | TGCGCCAGCAGCCAAGAATCCTTCCCACTAGCCAAAAACATTCAGTACTTC | - | few | TRBJ2-4 | TRBV4-1
CASSPGGGRDEQYF | TGTGCCAGCAGTCCCGGGGGGGGAAGGGACGAGCAGTACTTC | TRBD2 | many | TRBJ2-7 | TRBV12-3/TRBV12-4
CASSLLRDQETQYF | TGTGCCAGCAGCCTCCTGAGGGACCAAGAGACCCAGTACTTC | - | few | TRBJ2-5 | TRBV7-9
CASSSHQGAGTEAFF | TGTGCCAGCAGTTCCCATCAGGGAGCGGGCACTGAAGCTTTCTTT | - | few | TRBJ1-1 | TRBV6-5
CATSDLQGGEQFF | TGTGCCACCAGTGATTTGCAGGGGGGTGAGCAGTTCTTC | - | few | TRBJ2-1 | TRBV24-1
CASSSITSGRLYNEQFF | TGTGCCAGCAGTTCTATTACTAGCGGGCGCCTCTACAATGAGCAGTTCTTC | TRBD2 | - | TRBJ2-1 | TRBV28
CASSYGVGDGSYEQYF | TGTGCCAGCAGTTACGGGGTAGGGGACGGTAGCTACGAGCAGTACTTC | - | - | TRBJ2-7 | TRBV6-5
CASSLQGWSYTEAFF | TGTGCCAGCAGTTTGCAGGGGTGGTCGTACACTGAAGCTTTCTTT | - | many | TRBJ1-1 | TRBV12-3/TRBV12-4
CASSSNGGEQFF | TGTGCCAGCAGCTCTAATGGGGGTGAGCAGTTCTTC | - | few | TRBJ2-1 | TRBV11-1
CASSPQVNTEAFF | TGTGCCAGCAGCCCACAGGTTAACACTGAAGCTTTCTTT | - | many | TRBJ1-1 | TRBV7-6
CATLGQSNYGYTF | TGTGCCACCTTAGGGCAATCTAACTATGGCTACACCTTC | - | few | TRBJ1-2 | TRBV6-1
CSAPGPGAFF | TGCAGCGCCCCGGGCCCGGGCGCTTTCTTT | - | - | TRBJ1-1 | TRBV29-1
CASSFDLTPYEQYF | TGTGCCAGCAGCTTTGATTTAACCCCCTACGAGCAGTACTTC | - | many | TRBJ2-7 | TRBV7-8
CASSYSSRQYGYTF | TGTGCCAGCAGTTACTCGAGCCGACAGTATGGCTACACCTTC | - | - | TRBJ1-2 | TRBV6-5
CASTLKGGRMNTEAFF | TGTGCCAGCACCCTCAAGGGGGGCCGGATGAACACTGAAGCTTTCTTT | - | - | TRBJ1-1 | TRBV12-3/TRBV12-4
CASTQPGFSEYEQYF | TGTGCCAGCACCCAACCGGGATTTTCGGAATACGAGCAGTACTTC | - | - | TRBJ2-7 | TRBV27
CSAVDSYNSPLHF | TGCAGTGCTGTCGACAGCTATAATTCACCCCTCCACTTT | - | few | TRBJ1-6 | TRBV20-1
CASTEMGQGAPGNTIYF | TGTGCCAGCACCGAAATGGGGCAGGGGGCGCCTGGAAACACTATATATTTT | TRBD1 | - | TRBJ1-3 | TRBV28
CASKDDSHNEQFF | TGTGCCAGCAAGGATGACAGTCACAATGAGCAGTTCTTC | - | few | TRBJ2-1 | TRBV6-2/TRBV6-3
CAISETRGETQYF | TGTGCCATCAGTGAGACTAGGGGAGAGACCCAGTACTTC | - | - | TRBJ2-5 | TRBV10-3
CASSFPGINTEAFF | TGTGCCAGCAGCTTCCCGGGGATTAACACTGAAGCTTTCTTT | - | - | TRBJ1-1 | TRBV7-8
CASARAGGARNEQFF | TGTGCCAGCGCCAGGGCGGGGGGCGCTAGAAATGAGCAGTTCTTC | TRBD2 | once | TRBJ2-1 | TRBV28
CASSSPGYNEQFF | TGTGCCAGCAGCTCGCCTGGGTACAATGAGCAGTTCTTC | - | many | TRBJ2-1 | TRBV11-2
CACLGDNSDEQYF | TGTGCCTGCCTGGGGGACAATTCCGACGAGCAGTACTTC | - | - | TRBJ2-7 | TRBV5-4
CASSPPEVLNQETQYF | TGTGCCAGCTCACCACCGGAGGTCCTAAACCAAGAGACCCAGTACTTC | - | - | TRBJ2-5 | TRBV18
CASSPALAGTQYF | TGTGCCAGCAGCCCCGCGTTAGCCGGCACGCAATACTTC | - | - | TRBJ2-7 | TRBV3-1
CASSYSIAGGSPLHF | TGTGCCAGCAGTTACTCGATCGCTGGGGGCTCACCCCTCCACTTT | - | - | TRBJ1-6 | TRBV6-5
CASSITGMGSPLHF | TGTGCCAGCAGTATTACAGGGATGGGGTCACCCCTCCACTTT | - | few | TRBJ1-6 | TRBV27
CASSFYQGTFSYEQYF | TGTGCCAGCAGTTTCTACCAAGGGACTTTTTCCTACGAGCAGTACTTC | - | - | TRBJ2-7 | TRBV12-3/TRBV12-4